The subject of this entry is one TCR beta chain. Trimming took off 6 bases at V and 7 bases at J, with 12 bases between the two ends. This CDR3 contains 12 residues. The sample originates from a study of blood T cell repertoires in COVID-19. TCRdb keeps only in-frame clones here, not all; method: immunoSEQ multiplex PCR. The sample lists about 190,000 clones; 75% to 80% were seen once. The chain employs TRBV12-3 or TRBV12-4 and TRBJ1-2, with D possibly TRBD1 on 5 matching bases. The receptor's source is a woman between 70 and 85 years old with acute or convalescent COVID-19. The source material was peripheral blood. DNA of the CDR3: TGTGCCAGCAGGCTGGGGACTTTTGGCTACACCTTC. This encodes CASRLGTFGYTF.